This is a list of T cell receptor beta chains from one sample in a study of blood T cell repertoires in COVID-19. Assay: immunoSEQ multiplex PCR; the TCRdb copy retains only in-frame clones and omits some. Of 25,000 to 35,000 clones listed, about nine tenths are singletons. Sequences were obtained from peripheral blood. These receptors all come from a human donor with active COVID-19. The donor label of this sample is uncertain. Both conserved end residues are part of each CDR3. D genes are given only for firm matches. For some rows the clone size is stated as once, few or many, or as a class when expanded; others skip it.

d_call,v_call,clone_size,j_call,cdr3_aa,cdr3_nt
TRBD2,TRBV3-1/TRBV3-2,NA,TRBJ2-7,CASSQDFAATSGSSYEQYF,TGTGCCAGCAGCCAAGATTTCGCCGCAACTAGCGGGAGTTCCTACGAGCAGTACTTC
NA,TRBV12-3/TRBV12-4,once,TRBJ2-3,CASSQAVPDTQYF,TGTGCCAGCAGCCAAGCCGTGCCAGATACGCAGTATTTT
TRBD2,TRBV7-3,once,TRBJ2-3,CASSLTPWTSGNTDTQYF,TGTGCCAGCAGCTTAACGCCCTGGACTAGCGGGAACACAGATACGCAGTATTTT
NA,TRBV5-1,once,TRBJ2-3,CASSLGTASTDTQYF,TGCGCCAGCAGCTTGGGGACAGCTAGCACAGATACGCAGTATTTT
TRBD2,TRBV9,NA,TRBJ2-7,CASSHPGWAGGTSYEQYF,TGTGCCAGCAGCCACCCCGGATGGGCGGGGGGGACGTCCTACGAGCAGTACTTC
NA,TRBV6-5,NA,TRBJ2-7,CASSPDSASYEQYF,TGTGCCAGCAGCCCGGACAGCGCCTCCTACGAGCAGTACTTC
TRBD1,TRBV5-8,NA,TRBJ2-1,CASSRQGVNEQFF,TGTGCCAGCAGCAGACAGGGTGTGAATGAGCAGTTCTTC
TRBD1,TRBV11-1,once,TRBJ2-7,CASSSRGDRVYEQYF,TGTGCCAGCAGCTCCCGGGGGGACAGGGTCTACGAGCAGTACTTC
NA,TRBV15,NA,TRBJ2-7,CATSRVGDSGPYEQYF,TGTGCCACCAGCAGAGTCGGTGACAGTGGCCCCTACGAGCAGTACTTC
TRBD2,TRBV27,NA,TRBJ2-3,CASRTGTSGRSDTQYF,TGTGCCAGCAGAACCGGGACTAGCGGGAGGTCAGATACGCAGTATTTT
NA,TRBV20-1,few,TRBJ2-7,CSASSGIGYEQYF,TGCAGTGCTAGTTCAGGTATCGGCTACGAGCAGTACTTC
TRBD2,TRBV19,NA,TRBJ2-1,CASSLGLAGDSFF,TGTGCCAGTAGCCTCGGACTAGCGGGTGACTCGTTCTTC
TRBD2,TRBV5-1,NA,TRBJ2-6,CASSLRGGDSGANVLTF,TGCGCCAGCAGCTTGAGGGGAGGGGACTCTGGGGCCAACGTCCTGACTTTC
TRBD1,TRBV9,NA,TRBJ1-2,CASSGATGTGGHGYTF,TGTGCCAGCAGCGGAGCCACCGGGACAGGGGGACATGGCTACACCTTC
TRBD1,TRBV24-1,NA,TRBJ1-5,CATSDSDRADQPQHF,TGTGCCACCAGTGATTCGGACAGGGCGGATCAGCCCCAGCATTTT
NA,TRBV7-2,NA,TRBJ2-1,CASSLALRAQQFF,TGTGCCAGCAGCTTAGCGCTGAGGGCGCAGCAGTTCTTC
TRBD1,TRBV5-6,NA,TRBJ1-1,CASSAFTGGGTEAFF,TGTGCCAGCAGCGCATTTACAGGGGGCGGCACTGAAGCTTTCTTT
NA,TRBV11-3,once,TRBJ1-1,CASSLRTEAFF,TGTGCCAGCAGCTTGCGGACTGAAGCTTTCTTT
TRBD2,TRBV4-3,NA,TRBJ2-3,CASSQDRGVTDTQYF,TGCGCCAGCAGCCAAGACCGGGGGGTCACAGATACGCAGTATTTT
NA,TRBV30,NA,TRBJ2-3,CAWTGLGTDTQYF,TGTGCCTGGACAGGCCTCGGAACAGATACGCAGTATTTT
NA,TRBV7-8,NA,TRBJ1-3,CASSSQGGPGNTIYF,TGTGCCAGCAGCTCACAGGGCGGGCCTGGAAACACCATATATTTT
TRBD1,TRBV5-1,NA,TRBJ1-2,CASRQTGLNYGYTF,TGCGCCAGCAGACAGACAGGGCTAAACTATGGCTACACCTTC
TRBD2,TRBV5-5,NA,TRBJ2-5,CASSPGVAGLETQYF,TGTGCCAGCAGCCCCGGCGTAGCGGGATTGGAGACCCAGTACTTC
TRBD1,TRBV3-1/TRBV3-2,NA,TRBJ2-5,CASSLMGQGETQYF,TGTGCCAGCAGCCTAATGGGACAGGGAGAGACCCAGTACTTC
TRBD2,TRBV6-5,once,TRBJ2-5,CASRIGGLGETQYF,TGTGCCAGCAGGATAGGGGGACTAGGGGAGACCCAGTACTTC
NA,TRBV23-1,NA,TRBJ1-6,CASSQFTRGKECSPLHF,TGCGCCAGCAGTCAGTTTACAAGGGGAAAAGAGTGTTCACCCCTCCACTTT
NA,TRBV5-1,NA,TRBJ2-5,CASSLGSRETQYF,TGCGCCAGCAGCTTGGGATCCCGGGAGACCCAGTACTTC
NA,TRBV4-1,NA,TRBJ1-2,CASSQDTGPYGYTF,TGCGCCAGCAGCCAAGACACAGGGCCGTATGGCTACACCTTC
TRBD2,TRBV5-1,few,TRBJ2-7,CASSLGGGVYEQYF,TGCGCCAGCAGCTTGGGGGGAGGGGTCTACGAGCAGTACTTC
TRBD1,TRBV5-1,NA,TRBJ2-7,CASSYHTQGPYEQYF,TGCGCCAGCAGCTATCATACACAGGGGCCCTACGAGCAGTACTTC
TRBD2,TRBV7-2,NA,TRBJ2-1,CASSLDTGLASRNEQFF,TGTGCCAGCAGCCTAGATACGGGACTAGCGAGCCGCAATGAGCAGTTCTTC
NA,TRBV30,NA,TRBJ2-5,CAWSVGLQETQYF,TGTGCCTGGAGTGTTGGCCTCCAAGAGACCCAGTACTTC
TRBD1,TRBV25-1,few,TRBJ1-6,CASSESGQGKLNSPLHF,TGTGCCAGCAGTGAATCCGGACAGGGGAAGTTGAATTCACCCCTCCACTTT
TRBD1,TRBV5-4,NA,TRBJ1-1,CASSLVTGASLMNTEAFF,TGTGCCAGCAGCTTGGTTACAGGGGCCTCCCTTATGAACACTGAAGCTTTCTTT
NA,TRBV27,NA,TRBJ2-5,CASSFTGRGIETQYF,TGTGCCAGCAGTTTTACGGGCAGGGGAATAGAGACCCAGTACTTC
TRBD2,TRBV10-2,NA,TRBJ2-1,CASSESPYRTPRGGQFF,TGCGCCAGCAGTGAGTCGCCTTACAGGACACCTCGGGGGGGGCAGTTCTTC
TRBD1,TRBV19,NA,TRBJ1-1,CASSDRGQIEAFF,TGTGCCAGTAGCGACAGGGGGCAAATAGAAGCTTTCTTT
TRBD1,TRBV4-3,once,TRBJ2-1,CASSQDSGQDSYNEQFF,TGCGCCAGCAGCCAAGATTCGGGACAGGACTCCTACAATGAGCAGTTCTTC
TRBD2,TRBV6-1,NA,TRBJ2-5,CASSELAGQTQETQYF,TGTGCCAGCAGTGAACTAGCGGGGCAAACCCAAGAGACCCAGTACTTC
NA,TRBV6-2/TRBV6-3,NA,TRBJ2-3,CASSGEWGLPYF,TGTGCCAGCAGCGGAGAGTGGGGACTCCCGTATTTT
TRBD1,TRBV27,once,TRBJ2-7,CASSFKRQGAYEQYF,TGTGCCAGCAGTTTCAAGCGACAGGGGGCCTACGAGCAGTACTTC
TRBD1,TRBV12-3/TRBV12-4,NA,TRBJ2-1,CASSGYRGKEFF,TGTGCCAGCAGTGGATACAGGGGGAAGGAGTTCTTC
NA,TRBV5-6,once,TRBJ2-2,CASSLAGVNTGELFF,TGTGCCAGCAGCTTGGCAGGGGTCAACACCGGGGAGCTGTTTTTT